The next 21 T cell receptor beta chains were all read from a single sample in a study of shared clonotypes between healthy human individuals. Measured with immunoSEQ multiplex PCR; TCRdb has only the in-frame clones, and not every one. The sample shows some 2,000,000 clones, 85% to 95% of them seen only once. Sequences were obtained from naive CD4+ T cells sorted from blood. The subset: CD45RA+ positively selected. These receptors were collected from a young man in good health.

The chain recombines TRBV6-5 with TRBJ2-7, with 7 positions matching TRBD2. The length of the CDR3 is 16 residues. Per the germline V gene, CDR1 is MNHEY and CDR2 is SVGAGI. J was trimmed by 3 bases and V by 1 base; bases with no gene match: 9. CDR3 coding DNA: TGTGCCAGCAGTTACTTGGGCGGGGGAAGACACTACGAGCAGTACTTC. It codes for CASSYLGGGRHYEQYF.

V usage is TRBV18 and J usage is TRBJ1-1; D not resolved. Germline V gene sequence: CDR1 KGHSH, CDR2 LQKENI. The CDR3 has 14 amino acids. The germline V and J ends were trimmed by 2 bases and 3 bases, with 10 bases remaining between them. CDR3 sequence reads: CASSPIIPDTEAFF. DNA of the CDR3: TGTGCCAGCTCACCAATAATCCCAGACACTGAAGCTTTCTTT.

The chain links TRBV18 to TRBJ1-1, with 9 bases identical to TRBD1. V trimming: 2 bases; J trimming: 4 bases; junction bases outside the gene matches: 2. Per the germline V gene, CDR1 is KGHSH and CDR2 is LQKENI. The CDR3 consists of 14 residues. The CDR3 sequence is CASSPGTGITEAFF. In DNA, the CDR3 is TGTGCCAGCTCACCAGGGACAGGGATCACTGAAGCTTTCTTT.

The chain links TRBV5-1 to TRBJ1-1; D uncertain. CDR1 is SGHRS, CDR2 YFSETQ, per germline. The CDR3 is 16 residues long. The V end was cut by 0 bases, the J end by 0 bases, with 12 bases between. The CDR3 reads CASSLEGLVMNTEAFF. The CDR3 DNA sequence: TGCGCCAGCAGCTTGGAAGGCCTCGTTATGAACACTGAAGCTTTCTTT.

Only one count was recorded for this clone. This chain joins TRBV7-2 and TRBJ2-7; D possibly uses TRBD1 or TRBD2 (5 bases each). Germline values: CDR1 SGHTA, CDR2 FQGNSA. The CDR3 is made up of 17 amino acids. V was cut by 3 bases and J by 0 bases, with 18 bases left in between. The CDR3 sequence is CASSFRRHSGLSYEQYF. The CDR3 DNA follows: TGTGCCAGCAGCTTCCGCCGACATTCGGGGCTCTCCTACGAGCAGTACTTC. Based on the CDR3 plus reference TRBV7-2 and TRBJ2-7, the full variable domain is GAGVSQSPSNKVTEKGKDVELRCDPISGHTALYWYRQSLGQGLEFLIYFQGNSAPDKSGLPSDRFSAERTGGSVSTLTIQRTQQEDSAVYLCASSFRRHSGLSYEQYFGPGTRLTVT.

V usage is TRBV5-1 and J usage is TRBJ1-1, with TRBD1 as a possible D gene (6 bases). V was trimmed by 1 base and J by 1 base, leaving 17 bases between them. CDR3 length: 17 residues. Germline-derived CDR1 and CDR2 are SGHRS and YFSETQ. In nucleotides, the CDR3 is TGCGCCAGCAGCTTGCAGGGGTCAAAGATATCGAACACTGAAGCTTTCTTT. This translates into CASSLQGSKISNTEAFF.

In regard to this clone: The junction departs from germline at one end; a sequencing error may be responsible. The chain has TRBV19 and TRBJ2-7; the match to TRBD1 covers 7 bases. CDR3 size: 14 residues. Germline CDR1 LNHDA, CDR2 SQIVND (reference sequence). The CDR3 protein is CASSLASRDSPRHF. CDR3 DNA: TGTGCCAGTAGTCTAGCCTCGAGGGACAGCCCTCGGCACTTC.

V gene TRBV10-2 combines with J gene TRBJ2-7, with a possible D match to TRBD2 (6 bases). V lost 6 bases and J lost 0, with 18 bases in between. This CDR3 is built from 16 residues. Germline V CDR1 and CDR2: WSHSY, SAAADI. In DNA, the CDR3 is TGCGCCAGCAGACACGGGACTGAACTACACTCCTACGAGCAGTACTTC. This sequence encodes CASRHGTELHSYEQYF.

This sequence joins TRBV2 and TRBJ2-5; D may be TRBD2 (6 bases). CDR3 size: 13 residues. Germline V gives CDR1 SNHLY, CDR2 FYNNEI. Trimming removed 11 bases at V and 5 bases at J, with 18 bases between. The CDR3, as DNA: TGTGCCTCAGAAAGGACGGGGGAGGAGACCCAGTACTTC. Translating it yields CASERTGEETQYF. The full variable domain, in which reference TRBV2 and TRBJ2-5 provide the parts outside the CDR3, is EPEVTQTPSHQVTQMGQEVILRCVPISNHLYFYWYRQILGQKVEFLVSFYNNEISEKSEIFDDQFSVERPDGSNFTLKIRSTKLEDSAMYFCASERTGEETQYFGPGTRLLVL.

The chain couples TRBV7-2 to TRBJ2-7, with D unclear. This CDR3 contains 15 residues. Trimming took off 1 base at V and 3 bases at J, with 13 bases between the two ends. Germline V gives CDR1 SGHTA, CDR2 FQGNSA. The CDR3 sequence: CASSLEVLLIYEQYF. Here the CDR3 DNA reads TGTGCCAGCAGCTTAGAGGTACTTCTAATCTACGAGCAGTACTTC. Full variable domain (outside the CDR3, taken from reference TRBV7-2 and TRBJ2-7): GAGVSQSPSNKVTEKGKDVELRCDPISGHTALYWYRQSLGQGLEFLIYFQGNSAPDKSGLPSDRFSAERTGGSVSTLTIQRTQQEDSAVYLCASSLEVLLIYEQYFGPGTRLTVT.

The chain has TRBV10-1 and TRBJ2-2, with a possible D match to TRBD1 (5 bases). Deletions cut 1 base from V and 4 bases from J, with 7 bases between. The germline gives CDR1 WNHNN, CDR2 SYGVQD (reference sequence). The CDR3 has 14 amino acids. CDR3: CASSEWGRTGELFF. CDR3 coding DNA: TGCGCCAGCAGTGAGTGGGGCCGCACCGGGGAGCTGTTTTTT.

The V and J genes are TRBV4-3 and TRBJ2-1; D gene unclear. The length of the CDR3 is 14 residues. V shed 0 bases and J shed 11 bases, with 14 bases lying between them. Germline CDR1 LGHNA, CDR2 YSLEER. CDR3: CASSQERAGPQQFF. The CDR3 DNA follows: TGCGCCAGCAGCCAAGAAAGGGCCGGACCCCAGCAGTTCTTC.

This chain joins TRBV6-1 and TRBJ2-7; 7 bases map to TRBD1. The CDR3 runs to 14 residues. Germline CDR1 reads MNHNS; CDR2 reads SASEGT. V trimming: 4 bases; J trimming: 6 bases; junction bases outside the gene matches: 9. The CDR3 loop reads CASSAGTVAFEQYF. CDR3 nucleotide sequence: TGTGCCAGCAGTGCGGGGACAGTGGCCTTCGAGCAGTACTTC.

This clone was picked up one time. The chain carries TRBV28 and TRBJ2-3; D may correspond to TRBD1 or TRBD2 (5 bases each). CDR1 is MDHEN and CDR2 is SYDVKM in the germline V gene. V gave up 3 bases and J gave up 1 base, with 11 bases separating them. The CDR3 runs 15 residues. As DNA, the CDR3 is TGTGCCAGCAGTTTCGGTGGGGGTGGCACAGATACGCAGTATTTT. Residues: CASSFGGGGTDTQYF.

This CDR3 reads CASSPGRNGNTIYF. The CDR3 DNA reads as TGTGCCAGCAGCCCGGGACGGAACGGAAACACCATATATTTT. The J gene is TRBJ1-3, the V gene TRBV11-2, with D possibly matching TRBD1 (5 bases). The CDR3 is 14 residues long. Germline V CDR1 and CDR2: SGHAT, FQNNGV. V shed 5 bases and J shed 4 bases, with 12 bases lying between them. Full variable domain (remainder filled in from reference TRBV11-2 and TRBJ1-3): EAGVAQSPRYKIIEKRQSVAFWCNPISGHATLYWYQQILGQGPKLLIQFQNNGVVDDSQLPKDRFSAERLKGVDSTLKIQPAKLEDSAVYLCASSPGRNGNTIYFGEGSWLTVV.

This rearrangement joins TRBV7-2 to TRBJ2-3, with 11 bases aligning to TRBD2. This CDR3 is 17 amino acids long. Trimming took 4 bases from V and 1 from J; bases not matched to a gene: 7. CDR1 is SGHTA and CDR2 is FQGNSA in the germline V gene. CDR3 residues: CASSSLAGGLRTDTQYF. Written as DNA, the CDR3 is TGTGCCAGCAGCTCCTTAGCGGGAGGGCTTCGCACAGATACGCAGTATTTT.

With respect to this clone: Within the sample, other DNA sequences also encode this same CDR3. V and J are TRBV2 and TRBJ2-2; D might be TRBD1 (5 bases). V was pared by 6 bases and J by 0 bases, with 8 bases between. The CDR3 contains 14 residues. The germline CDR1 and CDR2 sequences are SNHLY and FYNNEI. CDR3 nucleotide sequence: TGTGCCAGCAGCACAGGAGCGAACACCGGGGAGCTGTTTTTT. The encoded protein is CASSTGANTGELFF.

CDR3 in amino acids: CASSYGGRSSYEQYF. The CDR3 DNA reads as TGTGCCAGCAGTTACGGCGGGAGGAGCTCCTACGAGCAGTACTTC. V usage is TRBV6-5 and J usage is TRBJ2-7, with 8 bases matching TRBD2. V shed 2 bases, J shed 0 bases, and the junction held 3 bases outside the gene matches. Looked up from germline, CDR1 is MNHEY and CDR2 is SVGAGI. The length of the CDR3 is 15 residues.

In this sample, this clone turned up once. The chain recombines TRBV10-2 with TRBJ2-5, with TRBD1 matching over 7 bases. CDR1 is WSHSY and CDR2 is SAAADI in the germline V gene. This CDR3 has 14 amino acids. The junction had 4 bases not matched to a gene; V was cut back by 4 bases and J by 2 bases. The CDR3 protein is CASSGGQSQETQYF. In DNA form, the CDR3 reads TGCGCCAGCAGTGGGGGACAGAGTCAAGAGACCCAGTACTTC.

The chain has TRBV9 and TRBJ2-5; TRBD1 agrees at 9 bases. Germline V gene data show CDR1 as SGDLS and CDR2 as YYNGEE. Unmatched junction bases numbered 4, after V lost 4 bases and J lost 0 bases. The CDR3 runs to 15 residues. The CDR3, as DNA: TGTGCCAGCAGCAAGGGACAGGGTTACCAAGAGACCCAGTACTTC. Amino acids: CASSKGQGYQETQYF. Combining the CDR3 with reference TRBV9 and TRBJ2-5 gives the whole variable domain DSGVTQTPKHLITATGQRVTLRCSPRSGDLSVYWYQQSLDQGLQFLIQYYNGEERAKGNILERFSAQQFPDLHSELNLSSLELGDSALYFCASSKGQGYQETQYFGPGTRLLVL.

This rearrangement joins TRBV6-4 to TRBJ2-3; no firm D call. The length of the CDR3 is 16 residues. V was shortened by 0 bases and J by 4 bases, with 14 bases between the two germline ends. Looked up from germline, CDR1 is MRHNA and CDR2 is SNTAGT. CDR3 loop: CASSDSETLGADTQYF. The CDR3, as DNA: TGTGCCAGCAGTGACTCGGAGACCCTCGGAGCAGATACGCAGTATTTT.